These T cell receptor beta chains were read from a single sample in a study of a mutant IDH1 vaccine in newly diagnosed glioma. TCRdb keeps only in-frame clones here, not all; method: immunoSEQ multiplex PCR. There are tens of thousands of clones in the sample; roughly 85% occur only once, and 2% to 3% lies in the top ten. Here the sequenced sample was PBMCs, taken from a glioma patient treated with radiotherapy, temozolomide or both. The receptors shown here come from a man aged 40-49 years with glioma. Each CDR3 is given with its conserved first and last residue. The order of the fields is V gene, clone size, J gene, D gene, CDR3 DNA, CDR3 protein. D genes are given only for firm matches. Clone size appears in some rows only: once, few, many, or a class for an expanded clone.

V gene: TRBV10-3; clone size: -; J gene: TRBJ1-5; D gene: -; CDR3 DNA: TGTGCCATCAGTGCCCAGGATTGGAATCAGCCCCAGCATTTT; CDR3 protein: CAISAQDWNQPQHF
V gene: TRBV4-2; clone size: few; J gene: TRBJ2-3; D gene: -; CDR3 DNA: TGTGCCAGCAGCCAAGGCACAGCAAGCACAGATACGCAGTATTTT; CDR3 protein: CASSQGTASTDTQYF
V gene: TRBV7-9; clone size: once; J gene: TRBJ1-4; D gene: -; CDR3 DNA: TGTGCCAGCAGCTTAGAAGGCAGAAAACTGTTTTTT; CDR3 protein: CASSLEGRKLFF
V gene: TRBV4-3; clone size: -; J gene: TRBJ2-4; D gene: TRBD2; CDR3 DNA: TGCGCCAGCAGCCAAGATCAGAGAGTGAAGGGACTAGCGGGAGGTAAAAACATTCAGTACTTC; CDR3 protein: CASSQDQRVKGLAGGKNIQYF
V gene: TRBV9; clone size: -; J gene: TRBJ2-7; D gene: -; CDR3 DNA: TGTGCCAGCAGCGTAGGACAGGAAGCCCACGAGCAGTACTTC; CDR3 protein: CASSVGQEAHEQYF
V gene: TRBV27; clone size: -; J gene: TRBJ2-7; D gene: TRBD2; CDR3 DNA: TGTGCCAGCGCATTTAGCGGGAGTAACCACGAGCAGTACTTC; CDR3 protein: CASAFSGSNHEQYF
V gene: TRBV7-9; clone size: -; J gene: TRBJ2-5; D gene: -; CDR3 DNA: TGTGCCAGCAGTTCGGGCCGAGACGAAGAGACCCAGTACTTC; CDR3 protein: CASSSGRDEETQYF
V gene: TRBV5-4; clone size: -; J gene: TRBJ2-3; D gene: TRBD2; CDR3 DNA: TGTGCCAGCAGCTCGAGACTAGCTGTAGATACGCAGTATTTT; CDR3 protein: CASSSRLAVDTQYF
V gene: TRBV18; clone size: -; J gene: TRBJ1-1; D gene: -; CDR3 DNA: TGTGCCAGCTCACGTGGAGGTAACACTGAAGCTTTCTTT; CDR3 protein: CASSRGGNTEAFF
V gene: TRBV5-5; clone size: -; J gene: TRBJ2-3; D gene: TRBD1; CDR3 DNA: TGTGCCAGCCCAACAGGGGGTGGGAGCACAGATACGCAGTATTTT; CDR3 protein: CASPTGGGSTDTQYF
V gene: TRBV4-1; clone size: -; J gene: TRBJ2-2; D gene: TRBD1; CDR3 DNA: TGCGCCAGCAGCCAAGCAGGGGGAAGGACCGGGGAGCTGTTTTTT; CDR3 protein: CASSQAGGRTGELFF
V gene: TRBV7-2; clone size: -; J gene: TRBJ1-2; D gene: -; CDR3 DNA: TGTGCCAGCAGCCGCGCCAGGGCCTATGGCTACACCTTC; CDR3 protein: CASSRARAYGYTF
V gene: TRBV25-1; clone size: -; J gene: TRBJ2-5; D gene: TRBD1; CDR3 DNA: TGTGCCAGCAGTGCTGGGGACAGGGGGCCCTCGTGGACCCAGTACTTC; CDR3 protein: CASSAGDRGPSWTQYF
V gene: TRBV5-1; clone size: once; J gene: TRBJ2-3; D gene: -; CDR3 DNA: TGCGCCAGCGGGGTAGCGCGCACAGATACGCAGTATTTT; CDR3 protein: CASGVARTDTQYF
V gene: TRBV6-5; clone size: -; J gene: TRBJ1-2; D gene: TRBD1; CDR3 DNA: TGTGCCAGCAGCTATGGAGGGGGCGGTCAAGGCTACACCTTC; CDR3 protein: CASSYGGGGQGYTF
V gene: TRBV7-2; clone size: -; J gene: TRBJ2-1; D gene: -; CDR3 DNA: TGTGCCAGCAGCCTAAACCGACTAGGGCAGTTCTTC; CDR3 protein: CASSLNRLGQFF
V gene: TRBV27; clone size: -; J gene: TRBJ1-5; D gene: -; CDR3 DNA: TGTGCCAGCTGGGGGCTACTAAACAATCAGCCCCAGCATTTT; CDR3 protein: CASWGLLNNQPQHF
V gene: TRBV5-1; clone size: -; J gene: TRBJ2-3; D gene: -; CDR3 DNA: TGCGCCAGCAGACGCCAGGATACGCAGTATTTT; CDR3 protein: CASRRQDTQYF
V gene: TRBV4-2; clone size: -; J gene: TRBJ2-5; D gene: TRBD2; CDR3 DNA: TGTGCCAGCAGCCAAGATGGGACTAGCGGGAGCAAGACCCAGTACTTC; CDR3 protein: CASSQDGTSGSKTQYF
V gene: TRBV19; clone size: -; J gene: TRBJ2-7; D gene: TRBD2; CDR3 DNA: TGTGCCAGTAGTAGCGCGGGAGTTCAGTACGAGCAGTACTTC; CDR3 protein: CASSSAGVQYEQYF
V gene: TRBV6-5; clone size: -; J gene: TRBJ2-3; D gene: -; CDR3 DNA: TGTGCCAGCAGTTATTGGGGTGTCACAGATACGCAGTATTTT; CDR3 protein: CASSYWGVTDTQYF
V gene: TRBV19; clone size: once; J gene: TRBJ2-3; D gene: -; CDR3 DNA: TGTGCCAGTAACCCGGGACTTCGGGGCACAGATACGCAGTATTTT; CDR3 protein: CASNPGLRGTDTQYF
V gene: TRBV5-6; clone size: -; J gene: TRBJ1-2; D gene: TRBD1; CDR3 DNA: TGTGCCAGCAGCAGTTTTTCAGGGGGCTTAGGCTACACCTTC; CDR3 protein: CASSSFSGGLGYTF
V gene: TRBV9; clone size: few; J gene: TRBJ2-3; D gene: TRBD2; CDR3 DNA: TGTGCCAGCAGCGTAGGTAATAGCGGGAGCACAGATACGCAGTATTTT; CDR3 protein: CASSVGNSGSTDTQYF
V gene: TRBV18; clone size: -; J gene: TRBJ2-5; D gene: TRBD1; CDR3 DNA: TGTGCCAGCTCACCCGAACAGGGGGAGACCCAGTACTTC; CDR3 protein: CASSPEQGETQYF
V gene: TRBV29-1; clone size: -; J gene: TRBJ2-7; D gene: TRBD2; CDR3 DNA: TGCAGCGGGGGGACTAGCGCTAAGGGGGGCGAGCAGTACTTC; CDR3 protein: CSGGTSAKGGEQYF
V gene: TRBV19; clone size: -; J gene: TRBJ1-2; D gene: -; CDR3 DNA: TGTGCCAGTAGTATAGGGCAAAACGGCTACACCTTC; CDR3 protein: CASSIGQNGYTF
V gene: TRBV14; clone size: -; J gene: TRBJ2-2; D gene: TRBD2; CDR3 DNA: TGTGCCAGCAGCCAAAGGTGGCTAGCGGTTCTCACCGGGGAGCTGTTTTTT; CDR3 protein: CASSQRWLAVLTGELFF
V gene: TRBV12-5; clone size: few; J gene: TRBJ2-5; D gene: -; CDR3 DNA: TGTGCTAGTGGTTTGCTCCCGGACGTGCACCAAGAGACCCAGTACTTC; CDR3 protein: CASGLLPDVHQETQYF
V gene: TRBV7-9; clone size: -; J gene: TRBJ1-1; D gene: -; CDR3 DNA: -; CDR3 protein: CASSLVGTGSIF
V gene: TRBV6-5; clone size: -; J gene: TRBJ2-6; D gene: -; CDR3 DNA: TGTGCCAGCAGGAATGGTGGGGCCAACGTCCTGACTTTC; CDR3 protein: CASRNGGANVLTF
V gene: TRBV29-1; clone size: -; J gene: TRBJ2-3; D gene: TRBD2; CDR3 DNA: TGCAGCACACCCAGGGAGGGCGGAGATACGCAGTATTTT; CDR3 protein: CSTPREGGDTQYF